Listed below are T cell receptor beta chains from one sample, sequenced in a study of blood T cell repertoires in COVID-19. Assay: immunoSEQ multiplex PCR; the TCRdb copy retains only in-frame clones and omits some. Here the sample spans about 140,000 clones, 80% to 90% being singletons. The sample consisted of PBMCs or T cells enriched from blood (not recorded which). The source of these receptors is a woman between 45 and 65 years old with acute COVID-19. Each CDR3 is given with its conserved first and last residue. Each record gives: J gene, V gene, CDR3 protein.

J: TRBJ2-1
V: TRBV4-1
CDR3: CASSHPGTSGKRGEQFF

J: TRBJ1-4
V: TRBV30
CDR3: CAWSVSEANEKLFF

J: TRBJ2-3
V: TRBV7-2
CDR3: CASRLAETQPEYF

J: TRBJ2-7
V: TRBV6-6
CDR3: CASSYVEGAEYF

J: TRBJ2-7
V: TRBV5-1
CDR3: CASSSGGSGEQYF

J: TRBJ2-7
V: TRBV27
CDR3: CASSWREGGAYEQYF

J: TRBJ2-3
V: TRBV9
CDR3: CASSVGLAGALKDTQYF

J: TRBJ1-3
V: TRBV5-5
CDR3: CASSLEGAGFGGNTIYF

J: TRBJ2-2
V: TRBV2
CDR3: CASSPSGRVNTGELFF

J: TRBJ2-1
V: TRBV5-5
CDR3: CASSLGRAGVGNEQFF

J: TRBJ1-5
V: TRBV27
CDR3: CASSFRGQINQPQHF

J: TRBJ2-2
V: TRBV14
CDR3: CASSPYTGATGELFF

J: TRBJ1-4
V: TRBV4-3
CDR3: CASSRGGPGTTNEKLFF

J: TRBJ2-7
V: TRBV12-3/TRBV12-4
CDR3: CASSFFAGHEQYF

J: TRBJ2-3
V: TRBV27
CDR3: CASRRTSARMGTDTQYF

J: TRBJ1-2
V: TRBV4-1
CDR3: CASSQQEGNRDRVSGYTF

J: TRBJ2-7
V: TRBV4-2
CDR3: CASSQAAGTSAHEQYF

J: TRBJ2-3
V: TRBV15
CDR3: CATSRPSIISGYTDTQYF

J: TRBJ2-3
V: TRBV2
CDR3: CASQSRTGLAGGDTQYF

J: TRBJ2-1
V: TRBV7-9
CDR3: CASSHGTSANEQFF

J: TRBJ2-1
V: TRBV2
CDR3: CASSETGVEQFF

J: TRBJ1-2
V: TRBV9
CDR3: CASSVGIGGGNYGYTF

J: TRBJ2-1
V: TRBV5-1
CDR3: CASSLDFGEINEQFF

J: TRBJ1-1
V: TRBV7-9
CDR3: CASSLSGTEAFF

J: TRBJ2-5
V: TRBV25-1
CDR3: CASSETGHQETQYF

J: TRBJ2-2
V: TRBV24-1
CDR3: CATSDSWGRGDGGTGELFF

J: TRBJ1-2
V: TRBV9
CDR3: CASSVPPDRGLYGYTF

J: TRBJ2-5
V: TRBV19
CDR3: CASSGGQGHETQYF

J: TRBJ1-4
V: TRBV7-9
CDR3: CASSKDSSVNEKLFF

J: TRBJ2-1
V: TRBV2
CDR3: CASRRDRGNWNEQFF

J: TRBJ2-1
V: TRBV7-2
CDR3: CASSFGLAGGDEQFF

J: TRBJ1-2
V: TRBV18
CDR3: CASSQDRGTGYGYTF

J: TRBJ2-3
V: TRBV4-3
CDR3: CASSPGGASGSTDTQYF

J: TRBJ1-1
V: TRBV3-1/TRBV3-2
CDR3: CASSQAGGSAFF

J: TRBJ2-7
V: TRBV2
CDR3: CASSEGQGETYEQYF